This note documents a single T cell receptor beta chain sequence. The sample is drawn from a study of glioma-infiltrating T cells after dendritic cell vaccination. Study at large: Dendritic cells derived from monocytes and pulsed with autologous tumor lysate formed the vaccine.

Sequencing used immunoSEQ multiplex PCR; TCRdb keeps in-frame clones, though not all of them. The sample includes tens of thousands of clones, around 89% of them seen just once. Time point denoted: after dendritic cell vaccination, including at tumor progression/relapse. The CDR3 contains 13 residues. Germline V gene data show CDR1 as SQVTM and CDR2 as ANQGSEA. Trimming removed 3 bases at V and 6 bases at J, with 12 bases between. The chain combines TRBV29-1 with TRBJ2-1, with a tentative D call TRBD1 (6 bases). The receptor was isolated from a human donor with glioblastoma. Here the sequenced sample was blood, taken after dendritic cell vaccination. The CDR3 DNA is TGCAGCGTTGACGTTTCCAGGGGCAATGAGCAGTTCTTC. Protein: CSVDVSRGNEQFF.